Included here is one T cell receptor (beta chain) sequence, with context. Its antigen is as yet unknown. Researchers ran the PCR with 60 Vbeta and 13 Jbeta primers. The data were produced by immunoSEQ multiplex PCR, yet TCRdb's version contains in-frame clones alone and is incomplete. The sample shows 80,000 or so clones, roughly four fifths of them seen only once. The germline V and J ends were trimmed by 0 bases and 0 bases, with 4 bases remaining between them. The CDR3 consists of 14 residues. Germline loops: CDR1 MNHEY, CDR2 SVGAGI. These data belong to a study of cytomegalovirus exposure and HLA in healthy donors. Study-wide points: Rarity characterized most TCR sequences, yet some public TCRs appeared in many donors.

The chain combines TRBV6-5 with TRBJ2-3; no reliable D call. The sample consisted of PBMCs. This TCR came from a man aged 35-49 years in good health and CMV-seronegative. CDR3 DNA: TGTGCCAGCAGTTACTCGGCTAGCACAGATACGCAGTATTTT. Protein: CASSYSASTDTQYF.